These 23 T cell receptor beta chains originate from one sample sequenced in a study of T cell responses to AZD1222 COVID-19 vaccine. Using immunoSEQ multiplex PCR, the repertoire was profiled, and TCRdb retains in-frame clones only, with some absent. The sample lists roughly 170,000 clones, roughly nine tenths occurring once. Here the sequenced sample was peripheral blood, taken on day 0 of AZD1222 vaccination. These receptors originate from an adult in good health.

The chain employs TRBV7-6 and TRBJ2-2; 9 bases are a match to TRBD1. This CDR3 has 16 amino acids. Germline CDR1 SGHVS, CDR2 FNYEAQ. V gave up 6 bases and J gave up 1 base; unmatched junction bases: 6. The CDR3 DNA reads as TGTGCCAGCAGACCAACAGGGGGCGGGAACACCGGGGAGCTGTTTTTT. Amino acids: CASRPTGGGNTGELFF.

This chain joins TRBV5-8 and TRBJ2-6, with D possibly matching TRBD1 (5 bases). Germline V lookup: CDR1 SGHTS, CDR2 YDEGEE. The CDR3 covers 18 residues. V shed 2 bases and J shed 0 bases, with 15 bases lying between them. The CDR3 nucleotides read TGTGCCAGCAGCTTACCCACAGGCACTTTCTCTGGGGCCAACGTCCTGACTTTC. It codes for CASSLPTGTFSGANVLTF.

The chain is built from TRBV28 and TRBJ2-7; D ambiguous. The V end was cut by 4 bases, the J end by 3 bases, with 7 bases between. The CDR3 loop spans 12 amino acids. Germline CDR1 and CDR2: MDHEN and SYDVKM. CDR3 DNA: TGTGCCAGCAGTTCGGGCCGCTACGAGCAGTACTTC. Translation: CASSSGRYEQYF.

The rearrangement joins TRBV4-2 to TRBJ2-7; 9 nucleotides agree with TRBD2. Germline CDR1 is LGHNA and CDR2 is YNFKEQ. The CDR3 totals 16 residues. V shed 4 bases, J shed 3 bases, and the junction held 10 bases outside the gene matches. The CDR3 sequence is CASSLARGSGGYEQYF. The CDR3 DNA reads TGTGCCAGCAGCCTGGCCCGGGGTAGCGGGGGCTACGAGCAGTACTTC.

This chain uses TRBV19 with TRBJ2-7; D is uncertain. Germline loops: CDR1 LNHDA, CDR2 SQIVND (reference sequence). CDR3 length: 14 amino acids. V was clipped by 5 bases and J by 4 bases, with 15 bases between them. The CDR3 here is CASSQAIPPYEQYF. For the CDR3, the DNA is TGTGCCAGTAGTCAAGCTATCCCGCCTTACGAGCAGTACTTC.

The chain's CDR3 is CASSINRAGDNQPQHF. In nucleotides, the CDR3 is TGCGCCAGCAGCATTAACAGGGCGGGGGACAATCAGCCCCAGCATTTT. The chain joins TRBV5-1 to TRBJ1-5, with a weak D call TRBD1 (6 bases). This CDR3 has 16 residues. The germline gives CDR1 SGHRS, CDR2 YFSETQ. Trimming took off 4 bases at V and 3 bases at J, with 17 bases between the two ends.

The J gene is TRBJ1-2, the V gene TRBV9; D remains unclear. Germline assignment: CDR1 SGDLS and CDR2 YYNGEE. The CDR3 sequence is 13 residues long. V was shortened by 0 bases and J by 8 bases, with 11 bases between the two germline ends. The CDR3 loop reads CASSVVSGTGYTF. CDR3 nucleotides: TGTGCCAGCAGCGTAGTTTCAGGAACCGGCTACACCTTC. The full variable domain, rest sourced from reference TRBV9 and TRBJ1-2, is DSGVTQTPKHLITATGQRVTLRCSPRSGDLSVYWYQQSLDQGLQFLIQYYNGEERAKGNILERFSAQQFPDLHSELNLSSLELGDSALYFCASSVVSGTGYTFGSGTRLTVV.

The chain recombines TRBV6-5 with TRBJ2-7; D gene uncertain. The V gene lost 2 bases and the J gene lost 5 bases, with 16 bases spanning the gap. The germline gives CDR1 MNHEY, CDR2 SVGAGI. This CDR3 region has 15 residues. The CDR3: CASSYGVARFDEQYF. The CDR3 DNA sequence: TGTGCCAGCAGTTACGGGGTAGCCCGCTTTGACGAGCAGTACTTC.

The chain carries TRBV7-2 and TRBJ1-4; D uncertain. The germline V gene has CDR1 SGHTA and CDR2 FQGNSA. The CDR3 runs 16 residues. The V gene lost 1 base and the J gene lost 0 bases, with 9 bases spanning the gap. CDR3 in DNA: TGTGCCAGCAGCTTAGGAGTGGTTGCAACTAATGAAAAACTGTTTTTT. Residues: CASSLGVVATNEKLFF.

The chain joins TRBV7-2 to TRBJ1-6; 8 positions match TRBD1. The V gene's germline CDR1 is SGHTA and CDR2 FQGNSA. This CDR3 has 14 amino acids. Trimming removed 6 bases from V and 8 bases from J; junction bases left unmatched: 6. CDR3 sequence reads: CASRTTGGDSPLHF. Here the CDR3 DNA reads TGTGCCAGCAGAACAACAGGGGGAGATTCACCCCTCCACTTT.

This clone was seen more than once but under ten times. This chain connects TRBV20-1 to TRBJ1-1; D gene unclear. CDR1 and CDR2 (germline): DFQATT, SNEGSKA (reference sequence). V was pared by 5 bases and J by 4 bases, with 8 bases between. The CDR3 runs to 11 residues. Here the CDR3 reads CSASARTEAFF. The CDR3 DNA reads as TGCAGTGCTTCAGCGCGCACTGAAGCTTTCTTT.

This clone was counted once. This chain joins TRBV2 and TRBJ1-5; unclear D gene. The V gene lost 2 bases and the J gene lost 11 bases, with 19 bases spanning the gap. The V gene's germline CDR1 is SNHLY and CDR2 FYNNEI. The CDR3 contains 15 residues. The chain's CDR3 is CASSEKERTLISQHF. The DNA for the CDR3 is TGTGCCAGCAGTGAAAAAGAACGGACCCTCATCTCCCAGCATTTT.

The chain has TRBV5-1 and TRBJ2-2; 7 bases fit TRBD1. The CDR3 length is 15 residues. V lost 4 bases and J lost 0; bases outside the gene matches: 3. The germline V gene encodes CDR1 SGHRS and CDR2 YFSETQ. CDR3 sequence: CASSQGVTNTGELFF. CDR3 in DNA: TGCGCCAGCAGCCAGGGGGTTACGAACACCGGGGAGCTGTTTTTT.

CDR3 sequence (DNA): TGCGCCAGCAGTGAGCGCAGGAACACTGAAGCTTTCTTT. The encoded protein is CASSERRNTEAFF. The genes are TRBV10-2 and TRBJ1-1; D unclear. Per germline, CDR1 WSHSY and CDR2 SAAADI. This CDR3 has 13 residues. V was pared by 2 bases and J by 1 base, with 5 bases between.

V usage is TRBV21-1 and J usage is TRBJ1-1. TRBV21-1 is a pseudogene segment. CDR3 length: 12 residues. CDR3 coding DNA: TGTGCCAGCATGGTCGGTGGGAGGGGAGCTTTCTTT. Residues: CASMVGGRGAFF.

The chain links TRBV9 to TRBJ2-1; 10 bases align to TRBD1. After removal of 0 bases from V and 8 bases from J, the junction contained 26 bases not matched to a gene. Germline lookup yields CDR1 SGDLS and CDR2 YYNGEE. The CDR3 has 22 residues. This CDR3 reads CASSVAPHRRTGGGGTMDEQFF. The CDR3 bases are TGTGCCAGCAGCGTAGCCCCCCACCGGAGGACAGGGGGTGGTGGAACAATGGATGAGCAGTTCTTC. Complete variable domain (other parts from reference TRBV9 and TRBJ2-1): DSGVTQTPKHLITATGQRVTLRCSPRSGDLSVYWYQQSLDQGLQFLIQYYNGEERAKGNILERFSAQQFPDLHSELNLSSLELGDSALYFCASSVAPHRRTGGGGTMDEQFFGPGTRLTVL.

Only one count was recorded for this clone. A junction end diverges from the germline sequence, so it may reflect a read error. For the CDR3, the DNA is TGTGCCATCAGGGGGGGTCTGAACACTAAAGCTTTCTTT. It encodes CAIRGGLNTKAFF. The rearrangement uses TRBV10-3 and TRBJ1-1; TRBD1 might be the D (5 bases). The CDR3 extends over 13 amino acids. Germline V lookup: CDR1 ENHRY, CDR2 SYGVKD.

The CDR3 bases are TGTGCCAGTAGTGATCACAAAAATCAGCCCCAGCATTTT. Translated: CASSDHKNQPQHF. The chain uses TRBV19 and TRBJ1-5; D unresolved. The CDR3 is made up of 13 amino acids. Germline CDR1 and CDR2: LNHDA and SQIVND (reference sequence). Trimming took off 5 bases at V and 4 bases at J, with 9 bases between the two ends.

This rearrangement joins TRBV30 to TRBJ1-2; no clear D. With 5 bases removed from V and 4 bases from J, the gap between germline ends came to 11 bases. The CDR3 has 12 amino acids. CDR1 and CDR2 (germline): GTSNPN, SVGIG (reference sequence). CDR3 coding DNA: TGTGCCTGGGGTCTCCAAGGCTATGGCTACACCTTC. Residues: CAWGLQGYGYTF.

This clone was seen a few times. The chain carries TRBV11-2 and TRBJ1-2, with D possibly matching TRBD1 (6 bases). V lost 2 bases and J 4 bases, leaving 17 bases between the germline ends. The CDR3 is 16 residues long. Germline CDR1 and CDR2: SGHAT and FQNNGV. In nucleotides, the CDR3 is TGTGCCAGCAGCTTAACCCCACAGGGACAAGGCTATGGCTACACCTTC. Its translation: CASSLTPQGQGYGYTF. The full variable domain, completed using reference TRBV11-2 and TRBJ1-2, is EAGVAQSPRYKIIEKRQSVAFWCNPISGHATLYWYQQILGQGPKLLIQFQNNGVVDDSQLPKDRFSAERLKGVDSTLKIQPAKLEDSAVYLCASSLTPQGQGYGYTFGSGTRLTVV.

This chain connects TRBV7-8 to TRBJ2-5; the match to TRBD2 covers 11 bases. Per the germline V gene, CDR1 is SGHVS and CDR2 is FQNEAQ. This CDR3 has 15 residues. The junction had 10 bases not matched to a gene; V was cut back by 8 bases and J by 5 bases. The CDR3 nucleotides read TGTGCCAGCGGGAGTAGCGGGGGGGCCGGTGAGACCCAGTACTTC. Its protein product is CASGSSGGAGETQYF.

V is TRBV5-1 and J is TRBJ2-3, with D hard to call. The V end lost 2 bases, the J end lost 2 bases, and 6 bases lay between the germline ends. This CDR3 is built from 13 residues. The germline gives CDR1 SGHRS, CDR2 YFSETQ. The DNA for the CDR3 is TGCGCCAGCAGCTTAGACACCACAGATACGCAGTATTTT. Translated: CASSLDTTDTQYF.

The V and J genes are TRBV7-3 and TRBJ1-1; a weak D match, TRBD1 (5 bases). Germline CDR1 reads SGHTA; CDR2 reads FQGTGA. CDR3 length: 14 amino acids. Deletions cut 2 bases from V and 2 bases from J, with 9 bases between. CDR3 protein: CASSLYGGNTEAFF. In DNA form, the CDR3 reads TGTGCCAGCAGCTTATACGGGGGAAACACTGAAGCTTTCTTT.